Given below is one T cell receptor (beta chain) in context. Its specificity is not known. These data are taken from a study of human versus mouse CDR3 diversity and MHC coevolution. Naive CD4 T cells, CD45RO-negative and CD62L-positive, were flow-sorted from PBMCs. The trim removed 4 bases at V and 10 bases at J, leaving 8 bases unmatched. The CDR3 consists of 14 residues. Per germline, CDR1 SGHNT and CDR2 YYREEE (reference sequence). The data were produced by immunoSEQ multiplex PCR, yet TCRdb's version contains in-frame clones alone and is incomplete. The table lists about 77,000 clones, around 92% of them singletons. Study outcomes and limitations: Most of the three human donors had the lowest clonal inequality. Compared with mice, human CDR3s carried more deletions and insertions on average.

The material sequenced was naive CD4+ T cells from blood. As for subset: CD45RO-negative CD62L-positive naive CD4 T cells. This TCR came from a person aged 30-70 years in good health. The chain recombines TRBV5-4 with TRBJ2-1, with 10 bases matching TRBD1. The CDR3 sequence: CASSHRQGAHEQFF. The CDR3 DNA reads TGTGCCAGCAGCCACCGACAGGGGGCGCACGAGCAGTTCTTC.